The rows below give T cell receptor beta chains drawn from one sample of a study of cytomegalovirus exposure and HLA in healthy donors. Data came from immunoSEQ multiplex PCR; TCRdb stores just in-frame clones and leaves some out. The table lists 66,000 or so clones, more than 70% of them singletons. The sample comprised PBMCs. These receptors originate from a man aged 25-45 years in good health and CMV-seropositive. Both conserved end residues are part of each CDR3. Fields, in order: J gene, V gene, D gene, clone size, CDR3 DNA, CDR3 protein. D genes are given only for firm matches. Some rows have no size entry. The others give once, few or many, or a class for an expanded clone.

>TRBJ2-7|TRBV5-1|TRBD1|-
TGCGCCAGCAGTCTTAACCGGGACAGACCAAACTACTCCTACGAGCAGTACTTC
CASSLNRDRPNYSYEQYF
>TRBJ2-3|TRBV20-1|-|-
TGCAGTGCTACTAGCACAGATACGCAGTATTTT
CSATSTDTQYF
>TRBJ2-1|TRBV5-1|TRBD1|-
TGCGCCAGCAGCTTAGGGACAGCTTCCTACAATGAGCAGTTCTTC
CASSLGTASYNEQFF
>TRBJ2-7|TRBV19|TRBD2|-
TGTGCCAGCAGACTAGCGGGAGACTACGAGCAGTACTTC
CASRLAGDYEQYF
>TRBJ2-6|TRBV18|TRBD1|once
TGTGCCAGCTCGGGACAGGGGTATGGGGCCAACGTCCTGACTTTC
CASSGQGYGANVLTF
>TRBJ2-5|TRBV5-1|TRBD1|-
TGCGCCAGCAGCTTGGTAACAGGGGAAGGATCAGAGACCCAGTACTTC
CASSLVTGEGSETQYF
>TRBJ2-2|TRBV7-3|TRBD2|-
TGTGCCAGCAGCTCCCTAGGCGGGGGGGGCACCGGGGAGCTGTTTTTT
CASSSLGGGGTGELFF
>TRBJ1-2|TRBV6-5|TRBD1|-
TGTGCCAGCAGGGTCGACAGGGTGGATGGCTACACCTTC
CASRVDRVDGYTF
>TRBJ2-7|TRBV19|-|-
TGTGCCAGCGGGATGAACTACGAGCAGTACTTC
CASGMNYEQYF
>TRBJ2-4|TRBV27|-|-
TGTGCCAGCACCTCTCGGTGGGCGGCCAAAAACATTCAGTACTTC
CASTSRWAAKNIQYF
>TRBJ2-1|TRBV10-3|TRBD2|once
TGTGCCATCAGTGAAGGACTAGCGGGATCGTTAGGGGAGCAGTTCTTC
CAISEGLAGSLGEQFF
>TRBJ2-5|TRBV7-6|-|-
TGTGCCAGCAGCTTAGAGAGGGAGACCCAGTACTTC
CASSLERETQYF
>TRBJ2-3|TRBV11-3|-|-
TGTGCCAGCAGCCCAGGTGTAGGCAGAATCTCTAGCACAGATACGCAGTATTTT
CASSPGVGRISSTDTQYF
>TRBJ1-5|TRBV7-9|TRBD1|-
TGCGCCAGCAGCTTAGAGAGTGGACAGGGACTTTATAGCAATCAGCCCCAGCATTTT
CASSLESGQGLYSNQPQHF
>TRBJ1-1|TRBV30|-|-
TGTGCCTGGAGTCACGGGGGAAGATCCACTGAAGCTTTCTTT
CAWSHGGRSTEAFF
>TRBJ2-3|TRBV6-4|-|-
TGTGCCAGCAGTGCTGCTTCGGACTACACAGATACGCAGTATTTT
CASSAASDYTDTQYF
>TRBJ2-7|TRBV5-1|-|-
TGCGCCAGCAGCTTGGCTCAGGGGTCCCACTACGAGCAGTACTTC
CASSLAQGSHYEQYF
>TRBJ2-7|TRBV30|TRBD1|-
TGTGCCTGGAGTGTAAGGGGGCGGGTCCGACCCTACGAGCAGTACTTC
CAWSVRGRVRPYEQYF
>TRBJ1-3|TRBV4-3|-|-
TGCGCCAGCAGCCAAGATGGGAACAGGCTGAACACCATATATTTT
CASSQDGNRLNTIYF
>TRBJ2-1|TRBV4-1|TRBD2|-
TGCGCCAGCAGCCACGCCGGGACTAGCGCATACAATGAGCAGTTCTTC
CASSHAGTSAYNEQFF
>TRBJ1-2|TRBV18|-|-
TGTGCCAGCTCCCCCCGCCGACAGCCTGGCTATGGCTACACCTTC
CASSPRRQPGYGYTF
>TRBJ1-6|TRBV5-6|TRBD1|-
TGTGCCAGCAGCCTGACAGGGGGTTCCTATAATTCACCCCTCCACTTT
CASSLTGGSYNSPLHF
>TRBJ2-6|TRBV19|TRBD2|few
TGTGCCAGTAGACGGGGGGAGGGTAGAAGCTCTGGGGCCAACGTCCTGACTTTC
CASRRGEGRSSGANVLTF
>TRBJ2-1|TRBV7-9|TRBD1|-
TGTGCCAGCAGCCCTCGACAGGGACCGTACAATGAGCAGTTCTTC
CASSPRQGPYNEQFF
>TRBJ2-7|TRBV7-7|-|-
TGTGCTAGCAGCCCCAGTGGGCGAACCTACGAGCAGTACTTC
CASSPSGRTYEQYF
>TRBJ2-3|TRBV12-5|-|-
TGTGCTAGTGGTGCGGGGACCTCACAATTCACAGATACGCAGTATTTT
CASGAGTSQFTDTQYF
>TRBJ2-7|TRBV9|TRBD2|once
TGTGCCAGCAGCCCAAGCGGGGGGAGCTCCTACGAGCAGTACTTC
CASSPSGGSSYEQYF
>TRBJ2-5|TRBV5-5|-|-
TGTGCCAGCACCACGAGGGGGGGAGAGACCCAGTACTTC
CASTTRGGETQYF
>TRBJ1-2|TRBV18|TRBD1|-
TGTGCCAGCTCGCCAGGGGGCGCGGGCTATGGCTACACCTTC
CASSPGGAGYGYTF
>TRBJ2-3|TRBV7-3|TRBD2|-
TGTGCCAGCAGTTTAGCGGGGACTTTCACAGATACGCAGTATTTT
CASSLAGTFTDTQYF
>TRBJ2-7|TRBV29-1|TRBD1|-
TGCAGCGTTGAAGTCGGGACAGGGAATTTAGGCGAGCAGTACTTC
CSVEVGTGNLGEQYF
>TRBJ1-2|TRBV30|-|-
TGTGCCTCCTACCAGGGGTTTAACTATGGCTACACCTTC
CASYQGFNYGYTF